This T cell receptor (beta chain) was sequenced in a study of early T cells in non-severe SARS-CoV-2 infection (dated by TCRdb to the early 2020s). Looking at the study overall: Bulk RNA from unsorted whole blood was used for TCR sequencing, so alpha and beta chains could not be paired. Results the study describes overall, beyond this receptor: VDJdb matching was skewed toward anti-spike CD8 responses, so virus-specific expansions were likely underestimated and private and CD4 specificities were missed.

The CDR3 sequence holds 12 residues, the cysteine and phenylalanine included. Only the CDR3 DNA is retained, 36 bases long and in frame from the first base. V loses 1 base, J loses 3 bases, and the germline ends lie 7 bases apart. According to the germline V gene (reference sequence), CDR1 reads DFQATT and CDR2 reads SNEGSKA. The study was a case-control design nested within a healthcare worker cohort in London, UK, with weekly nasopharyngeal swab PCR tests and blood sampling. Healthcare workers were recruited between 23 and 31 March 2020, during the week of the UK lockdown, and were followed weekly for up to roughly 16 weeks. This clonotype was seen a handful of times. The antigen it binds to is not known. No base quality information exists; no much larger clone differs at one position. The method was 5' RACE. The sequencer listed for this sample is NextSeq 500. In the TCR library protocol, unique molecular identifiers were attached to individual cDNA molecules to correct for PCR bias and sequencing error. TCR alpha and beta chains were both sequenced, and the abundances of alpha and beta sequences in each sample were closely correlated with each other. On the authors' methods: Decombinator V4 was used to annotate TCR sequences for V gene, J gene and CDR3. Expanded TCRs were defined as changing significantly between any two time points under a Poisson model with p below 0.0001. TCR abundances were normalised to the total number of TCRs sequenced in each sample and reported as counts per million. TRAV1-2 paired with TRAJ12, TRAJ20 or TRAJ33 defined MAIT TCRs, while TRAV10 paired with TRAJ18 defined iNKT TCRs. VDJdb, accessed 1 November 2021, was searched for CMV, EBV and SARS-CoV-2 annotated TCRs, excluding TCRs annotated for multiple antigens. Through fastp at Q25 and MiXCR, TCRdb rebuilt clones from the public reads, retaining in-frame beta chains. Rows with one shared CDR3 protein collapse into an entry with the most common genes and DNA. These V and J calls are TCRdb output, not the study's own analysis. The sample data list fewer than 75,000 distinct CDR3 sequences, and less than 20% of these were observed just once. The top ten hold almost 9% of the sample.

The rearranged chain carries TRBV20-1 and TRBJ2-7; the D gene remains uncertain. This sequence was found in an adult who was a healthcare worker with PCR-confirmed SARS-CoV-2 infection or an uninfected control (not recorded which). The sequencing here drew on whole blood, taken at baseline. The CDR3 protein: CSARGGIYEQYF. The nucleotides are TGCAGTGCTAGAGGGGGTATCTACGAGCAGTACTTC.